These T cell receptor beta chains were read from a single sample in a study of blood T cell repertoires in COVID-19. Assay: immunoSEQ multiplex PCR; the TCRdb copy retains only in-frame clones and omits some. The data contain tens of thousands of clones, about 94% of them singletons. The sequencing input was peripheral blood. The receptors were sampled from a human donor in a cohort sampled during active COVID-19. CDR3s include the opening cysteine and the closing phenylalanine or tryptophan. The D gene is left open where the match is weak. The size of a clone is reported for some rows only, either as once, few or many, or as a class for expanded clones.

>-|TRBV5-1|once|TRBJ2-7
TGCGCCAGCAGTTTCCAGGGTACCGAGCAGTACTTC
CASSFQGTEQYF
>TRBD2|TRBV7-9|-|TRBJ2-3
TGTGCCAGCAGCTTGACTAGCGGGAAGGGAGATACGCAGTATTTT
CASSLTSGKGDTQYF
>TRBD2|TRBV6-7|once|TRBJ2-7
TGTGCCAGCAGTTACCCCGGACTAGCGGGGATCTCCTACGAGCAGTACTTC
CASSYPGLAGISYEQYF
>-|TRBV5-1|-|TRBJ2-1
TGCGCCAGTGGACAGAAGTACAATGAGCAGTTCTTC
CASGQKYNEQFF
>-|TRBV29-1|-|TRBJ2-7
TGCAGCGTTGAAGATCGGGTGGAGCAGTACTTC
CSVEDRVEQYF
>TRBD2|TRBV11-2|once|TRBJ2-1
TGTGCCAGCAGCCTAGCGGGAGCCTCCTACAATGAGCAGTTCTTC
CASSLAGASYNEQFF
>TRBD2|TRBV2|-|TRBJ2-1
TGTGCCAGCAGTGCTGAGCGGGGGGGCGATGAGCAGTTCTTC
CASSAERGGDEQFF
>-|TRBV7-9|-|TRBJ1-2
TGTGCCAGCAGCGCAATCAAGGCAGAAGGGGATGGCTACACCTTC
CASSAIKAEGDGYTF
>TRBD1|TRBV30|-|TRBJ1-2
TGTGCTTGGAGTAAGGGGGCCCTAAACTATGGCTACACCTTC
CAWSKGALNYGYTF
>TRBD1|TRBV9|-|TRBJ1-2
TGTGCCAGCAGCGTAGGCCCGGGACAGGGTAGCTATGGCTACACCTTC
CASSVGPGQGSYGYTF
>TRBD1|TRBV7-9|-|TRBJ1-2
TGTGCCAGCAGCTTAGCTGGACAGGGAATCTATGGCTACACCTTC
CASSLAGQGIYGYTF
>TRBD1|TRBV5-4|-|TRBJ1-1
TGTGCCAGCAGCTTATTCGGACAGGCCATGAACACTGAAGCTTTCTTT
CASSLFGQAMNTEAFF
>-|TRBV19|-|TRBJ1-2
TGTGCCAGTAGTACCCATGACACCCCCTATGGCTACACCTTC
CASSTHDTPYGYTF
>TRBD2|TRBV27|-|TRBJ2-1
TGTGCCAGCGCGGGACTACTAAGCTCCTACAATGAGCAGTTCTTC
CASAGLLSSYNEQFF
>-|TRBV3-1/TRBV3-2|-|TRBJ1-2
TGTGCCAGCAGCCAAGATCCCAGGGGAGATGGCTACACCTTC
CASSQDPRGDGYTF
>TRBD1|TRBV28|-|TRBJ1-6
TGTGCCAGCAGGGAAGAGACAGGGGATTATTCACCCCTCCACTTT
CASREETGDYSPLHF
>-|TRBV6-1|once|TRBJ1-2
TGTGCCAGCAGTGAAGGTATTCCGGGCTACACCTTC
CASSEGIPGYTF
>-|TRBV7-6|once|TRBJ2-7
TGTGCCAGCAGCTTAGGAACGGCCTACGAGCAGTACTTC
CASSLGTAYEQYF
>-|TRBV6-1|-|TRBJ2-7
TGTGCCAGCAGTGAAGGGATACCCCCCGGTTGGGGGGCCTACGAGCAGTACTTC
CASSEGIPPGWGAYEQYF
>TRBD2|TRBV27|-|TRBJ2-3
TGTGCCAGCAGTTATGCGACTAGCGGGGGCACAGATACGCAGTATTTT
CASSYATSGGTDTQYF
>TRBD2|TRBV4-1|once|TRBJ2-7
TGCGCCAGCAGCCAACGGGAGGGCGTCTACGAGCAGTACTTC
CASSQREGVYEQYF
>TRBD1|TRBV6-5|-|TRBJ1-1
TGTGCCAGCAGCTCGGGACAGCTGAACACTGAAGCTTTCTTT
CASSSGQLNTEAFF
>-|TRBV2|-|TRBJ1-1
TGTGCCAGCAGTGAAGACGCAGGGGTGAGCCCTGAAGCTTTCTTT
CASSEDAGVSPEAFF
>-|TRBV15|once|TRBJ1-5
TGTGCCACCAGCAGAGACGGGACACTGAATCAGCCCCAGCATTTT
CATSRDGTLNQPQHF
>-|TRBV7-8|-|TRBJ2-1
TGTGCCAGCAGTCCCTCCAGGGTTGACCACAATGAGCAGTTCTTC
CASSPSRVDHNEQFF
>TRBD1|TRBV19|few|TRBJ1-5
TGTGCCAGTAGTATCAAGCTCGGGACAGGGGGCAATCAGCCCCAGCATTTT
CASSIKLGTGGNQPQHF
>TRBD2|TRBV7-8|-|TRBJ2-1
TGTGCCAGCAGCCGAAGGGACTACAACAATGAGCAGTTCTTC
CASSRRDYNNEQFF
>TRBD2|TRBV5-4|-|TRBJ2-7
TGTGCCAGCAGCCTCGGGACTAGCGGGAGCAACGAGCAGTACTTC
CASSLGTSGSNEQYF
>TRBD1|TRBV7-9|few|TRBJ1-1
TGTGCCAGCAGCTTAGAGGGGGCGAGTGGGACTGAAGCTTTCTTT
CASSLEGASGTEAFF
>TRBD1|TRBV7-9|-|TRBJ2-7
TGTGCCAGCAGCCCCCCGGGACAGGGGAGACACGAGCAGTACTTC
CASSPPGQGRHEQYF
>TRBD1|TRBV5-1|-|TRBJ1-6
TGCGCCAGCAGCCGGGACAGGGATGGGACACCCCTCCACTTT
CASSRDRDGTPLHF
>TRBD2|TRBV5-4|-|TRBJ2-7
TGTGCCAGCAGCTCAGGACTAGCGGGAGGCTTGTACTTC
CASSSGLAGGLYF
>-|TRBV21-1|-|TRBJ1-5
TGTGCCATTATAGTTCCGCGGGGAGGTAATCGCAATCAGCCCCAGCATTTT
CAIIVPRGGNRNQPQHF
>TRBD1|TRBV15|few|TRBJ1-2
TGTGCCACCAGCAGCAGGACAGGGGGATATGGCTACACCTTC
CATSSRTGGYGYTF
>TRBD2|TRBV10-3|once|TRBJ2-5
TGTGCCATCAAGGAAAGTGGGGACTACCAGTACCAAGAGACCCAGTACTTC
CAIKESGDYQYQETQYF
>TRBD2|TRBV4-1|-|TRBJ2-3
TGCGCCAGCAGCCTCGGGACTAACACAGATACGCAGTATTTT
CASSLGTNTDTQYF
>TRBD2|TRBV4-1|-|TRBJ2-7
TGCGCCAGCAGCCAAGCAGGACTAGCTACCCAGTGGGGCTACGAGCAGTACTTC
CASSQAGLATQWGYEQYF
>-|TRBV12-3/TRBV12-4|-|TRBJ2-5
TGTGCCAGCAGTACAGGGGAGACCCAGTACTTC
CASSTGETQYF
>TRBD1|TRBV3-1/TRBV3-2|-|TRBJ1-6
TGTGCCAGCAGCCAGGTTACACACAGGGGAAGTAACTCACCCCTCCACTTT
CASSQVTHRGSNSPLHF
>-|TRBV27|-|TRBJ1-5
TGTGCCAGCAGTTCGGGGTGGAATCAGCCCCAGCATTTT
CASSSGWNQPQHF
>TRBD1|TRBV19|-|TRBJ2-1
TGTGCCAGTAGTATAGGGGACAGACAGGACAATGAGCAGTTCTTC
CASSIGDRQDNEQFF
>-|TRBV18|-|TRBJ1-4
TGTGCCAGCTCACGCGCGCTGATTGCAACTAATGAAAAACTGTTTTTT
CASSRALIATNEKLFF
>TRBD2|TRBV7-9|-|TRBJ2-3
TGTGCCAGCAGCCCTAGCGGGGGGGCCGGTTCAGATACGCAGTATTTT
CASSPSGGAGSDTQYF
>-|TRBV4-1|-|TRBJ2-5
TGCGCCAGCAGCCAAGATCCCGCAGGGAACCAAGAGACCCAGTACTTC
CASSQDPAGNQETQYF
>-|TRBV5-5|once|TRBJ2-7
TGTGCCAGCTCCCCCCCGGGCAGGGAAGATATCCACGAGCAGTACTTC
CASSPPGREDIHEQYF
>-|TRBV11-1|-|TRBJ1-2
TGTGCCAGCAGCCCCACCGCTGGGGCAGAATCCTATGGCTACACCTTC
CASSPTAGAESYGYTF
>TRBD1|TRBV7-3|-|TRBJ2-1
TGTGCCAGCAGCTTAACGGGGACAGGGGGTTGGAATGAGCAGTTCTTC
CASSLTGTGGWNEQFF
>-|TRBV6-6|-|TRBJ1-4
TGTGCCAGCAGTTCGACAGATTTGGAAAAACTGTTTTTT
CASSSTDLEKLFF
>TRBD1|TRBV5-4|-|TRBJ1-1
TGTGCCAGCAGTCCCCCGGGACAGGGGGCTGAAGCTTTCTTT
CASSPPGQGAEAFF
>-|TRBV21-1|-|TRBJ1-1
TGTGCCAGGGGGGGGGACAGGGCGAACACTGAAGCTTTCTTT
CARGGDRANTEAFF
>TRBD2|TRBV2|-|TRBJ2-3
TGTGCCAGCAGGGGACTATCGCGGGAGGCTTCCACAGATACGCAGTATTTT
CASRGLSREASTDTQYF
>TRBD2|TRBV2|-|TRBJ2-3
TGTGCCAGCAGACCGGGACTAGCGAGCACAGATACGCAGTATTTT
CASRPGLASTDTQYF
>-|TRBV5-1|-|TRBJ2-7
TGCGCCAGCAGCTCCCGAGCCGCAGGACTAAACCTCTACGAGCAGTACTTC
CASSSRAAGLNLYEQYF
>TRBD1|TRBV6-5|-|TRBJ1-2
TGTGCCAGCAGCCCGGGACAGGCTAACTATGGCTACACCTTC
CASSPGQANYGYTF